Below are 6 T cell receptor beta chains sequenced from a single sample in a study of T cell repertoires in cytomegalovirus infection. TCRdb independently ran MiXCR on the reads; one entry per CDR3 protein. The profile shows about 530,000 distinct CDR3 sequences, 26% of them singletons. Sequences were obtained from PBMCs. These TCRs come from a human donor in good health (CMV status not recorded). Some clones in this sample may be carry-over from other donors' samples.

The chain employs TRBV28 and TRBJ2-3; D unresolved. The CDR3 is 15 residues long. CDR1 MDHEN and CDR2 SYDVKM come from the germline V gene. Trimming shortened V by 5 bases and J by 3 bases, and 15 bases separated the two germline ends. CDR3 sequence reads: CASSPVFGQTDTQYF. The DNA of the CDR3 is TGTGCCAGCAGTCCTGTCTTTGGGCAAACAGATACGCAGTATTTT.

The chain recombines TRBV20-1 with TRBJ1-1; 7 nucleotides align to TRBD1. CDR3 length equals 13 residues. Germline V CDR1 and CDR2: DFQATT, SNEGSKA (reference sequence). The V segment lost 5 bases and the J segment 4 bases; nucleotides outside the gene matches: 7. The CDR3, as DNA: TGCAGTGCTTTCGACAGGGCGGGCACTGAAGCTTTCTTT. Protein sequence: CSAFDRAGTEAFF.

This clonotype has at least ten counts. The chain uses TRBV27 and TRBJ1-2, with TRBD1 matching 8 bases. Per germline, CDR1 MNHEY and CDR2 SMNVEV (reference sequence). Losses at the gene ends were 5 bases for V and 8 bases for J; bases not matched to a gene: 10. This CDR3 comprises 14 residues. In DNA form, the CDR3 reads TGTGCCAGCAGTCGGCGACAGGGGATTGCGGGCTACACCTTC. Translated: CASSRRQGIAGYTF.

This clonotype has a handful of counts. V is TRBV6-1 and J is TRBJ2-3; TRBD2 matches 7 bases. This CDR3 region has 18 residues. V shed 3 bases and J 0 bases; nucleotides not matched to a gene: 12. From germline, CDR1 is MNHNS and CDR2 SASEGT. CDR3 bases: TGTGCCAGCAGTGAGTTTGATCGGCTAGCGGCTAGCACAGATACGCAGTATTTT. Protein product: CASSEFDRLAASTDTQYF.

This clonotype was detected only a few times. V gene TRBV7-9 combines with J gene TRBJ2-1; 16 bases map to TRBD2. The CDR3 consists of 19 residues. The V segment lost 5 bases and the J segment 4 bases; nucleotides outside the gene matches: 11. CDR1 is SEHNR, CDR2 FQNEAQ, per germline (reference sequence). The CDR3 DNA reads TGTGCCAGCAGCCCAACCGGGACTAGCGGGAGGGCTAAATACAATGAGCAGTTCTTC. Translating it yields CASSPTGTSGRAKYNEQFF.

This chain uses TRBV25-1 with TRBJ1-2, with TRBD1 identical over 12 bases. Germline-derived CDR1 and CDR2 are MGHDK and SYGVNS. The CDR3 length is 14 residues. With 5 bases clipped from V and 8 bases from J, the junction kept 6 bases outside the gene matches. CDR3 sequence (DNA): TGTGCCAGCAGTTGGGGACAGGGGGCAGAAGGCTACACCTTC. Protein: CASSWGQGAEGYTF.